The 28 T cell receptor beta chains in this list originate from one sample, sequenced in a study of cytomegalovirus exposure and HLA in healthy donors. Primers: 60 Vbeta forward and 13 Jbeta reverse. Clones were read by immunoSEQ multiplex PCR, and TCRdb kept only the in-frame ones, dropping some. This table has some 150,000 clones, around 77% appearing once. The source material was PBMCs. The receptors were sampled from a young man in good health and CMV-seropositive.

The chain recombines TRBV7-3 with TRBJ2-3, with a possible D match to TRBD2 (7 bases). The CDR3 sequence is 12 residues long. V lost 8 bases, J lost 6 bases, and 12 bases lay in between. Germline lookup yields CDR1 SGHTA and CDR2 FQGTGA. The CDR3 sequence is CASGGGRDTQYF. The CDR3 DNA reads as TGTGCCAGCGGGGGGGGCCGGGATACGCAGTATTTT.

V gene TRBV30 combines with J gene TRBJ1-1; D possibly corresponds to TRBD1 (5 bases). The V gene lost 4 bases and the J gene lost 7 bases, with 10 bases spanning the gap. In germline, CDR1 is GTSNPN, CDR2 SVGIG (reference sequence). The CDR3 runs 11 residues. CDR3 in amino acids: CAWTLGGEAFF. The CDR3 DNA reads TGTGCCTGGACCCTCGGGGGTGAAGCTTTCTTT.

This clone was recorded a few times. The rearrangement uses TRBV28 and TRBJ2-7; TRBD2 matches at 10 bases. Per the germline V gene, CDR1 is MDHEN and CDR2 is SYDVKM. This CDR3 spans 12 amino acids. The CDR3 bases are TGTGCAGCTAGCGGGGGATCCTACGAGCAGTACTTC. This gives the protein CAASGGSYEQYF. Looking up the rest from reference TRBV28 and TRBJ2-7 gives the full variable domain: DVKVTQSSRYLVKRTGEKVFLECVQDMDHENMFWYRQDPGLGLRLIYFSYDVKMKEKGDIPEGYSVSREKKERFSLILESASTNQTSMYLCAASGGSYEQYFGPGTRLTVT.

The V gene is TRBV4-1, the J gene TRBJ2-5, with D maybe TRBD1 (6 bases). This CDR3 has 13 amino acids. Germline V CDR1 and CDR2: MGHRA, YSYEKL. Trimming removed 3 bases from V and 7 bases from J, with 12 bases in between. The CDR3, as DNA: TGCGCCAGCAGCCAGAGCCTGACAGGGACCCAGTACTTC. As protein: CASSQSLTGTQYF.

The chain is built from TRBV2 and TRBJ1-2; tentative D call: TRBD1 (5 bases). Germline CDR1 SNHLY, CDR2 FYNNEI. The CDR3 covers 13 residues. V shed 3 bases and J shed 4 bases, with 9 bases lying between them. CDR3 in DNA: TGTGCCAGCAGTGAGGGGCCCGTCTATGGCTACACCTTC. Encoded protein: CASSEGPVYGYTF.

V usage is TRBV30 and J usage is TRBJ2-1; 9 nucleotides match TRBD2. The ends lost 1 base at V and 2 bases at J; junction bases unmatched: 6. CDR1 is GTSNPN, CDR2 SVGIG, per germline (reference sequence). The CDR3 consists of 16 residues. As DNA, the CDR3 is TGTGCCTGGAGTGCCTATAGCGGGGGCCCCTACAATGAGCAGTTCTTC. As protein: CAWSAYSGGPYNEQFF.

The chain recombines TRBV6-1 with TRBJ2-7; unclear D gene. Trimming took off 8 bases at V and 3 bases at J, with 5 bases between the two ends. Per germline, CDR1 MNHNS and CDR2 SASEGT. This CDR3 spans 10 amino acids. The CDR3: CASGSYEQYF. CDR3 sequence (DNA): TGTGCCAGCGGCAGCTACGAGCAGTACTTC.

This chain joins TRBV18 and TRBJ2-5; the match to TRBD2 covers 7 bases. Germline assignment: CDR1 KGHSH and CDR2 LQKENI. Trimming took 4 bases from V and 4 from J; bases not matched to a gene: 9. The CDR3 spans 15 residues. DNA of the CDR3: TGTGCCAGCTCACGCGACGGAGGGGAGGGAGAGACCCAGTACTTC. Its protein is CASSRDGGEGETQYF.

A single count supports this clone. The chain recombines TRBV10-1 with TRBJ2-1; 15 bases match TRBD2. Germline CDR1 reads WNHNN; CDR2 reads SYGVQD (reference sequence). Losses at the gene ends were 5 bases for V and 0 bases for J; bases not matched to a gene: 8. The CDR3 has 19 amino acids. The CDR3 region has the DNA TGCGCCAGCAGTAGCCCGGGACTAGCGGGGGGTCACTCCTACAATGAGCAGTTCTTC. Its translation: CASSSPGLAGGHSYNEQFF.

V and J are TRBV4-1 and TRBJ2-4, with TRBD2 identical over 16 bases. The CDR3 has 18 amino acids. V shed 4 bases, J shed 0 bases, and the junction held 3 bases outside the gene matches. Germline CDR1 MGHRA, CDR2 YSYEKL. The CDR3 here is CASSPGLAGGIAKNIQYF. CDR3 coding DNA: TGCGCCAGCAGCCCGGGACTAGCGGGGGGGATAGCCAAAAACATTCAGTACTTC.

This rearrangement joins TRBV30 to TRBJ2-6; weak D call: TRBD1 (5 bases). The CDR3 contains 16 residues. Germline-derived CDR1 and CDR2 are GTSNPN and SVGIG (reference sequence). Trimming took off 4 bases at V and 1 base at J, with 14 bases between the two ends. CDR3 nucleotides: TGTGCCTGGACCCCAACTGGGGCATCTGGGGCCAACGTCCTGACTTTC. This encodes CAWTPTGASGANVLTF.

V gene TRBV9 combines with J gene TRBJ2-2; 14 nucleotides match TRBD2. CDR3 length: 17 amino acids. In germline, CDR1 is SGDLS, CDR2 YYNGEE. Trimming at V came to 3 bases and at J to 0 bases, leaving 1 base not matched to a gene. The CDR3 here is CASSETSGGANTGELFF. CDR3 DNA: TGTGCCAGCAGCGAGACTAGCGGGGGGGCGAACACCGGGGAGCTGTTTTTT.

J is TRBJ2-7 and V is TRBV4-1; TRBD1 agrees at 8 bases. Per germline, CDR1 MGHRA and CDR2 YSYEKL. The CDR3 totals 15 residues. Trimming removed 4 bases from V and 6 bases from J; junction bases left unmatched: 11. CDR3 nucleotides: TGCGCCAGCAGCCCCCGCGGGACAGGAATTGCCGAGCAGTACTTC. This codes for CASSPRGTGIAEQYF.

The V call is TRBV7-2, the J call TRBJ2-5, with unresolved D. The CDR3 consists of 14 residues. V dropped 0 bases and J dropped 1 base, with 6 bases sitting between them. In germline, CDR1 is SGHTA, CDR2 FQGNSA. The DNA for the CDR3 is TGTGCCAGCAGCTTAGCGGGCCCCCAAGAGACCCAGTACTTC. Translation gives CASSLAGPQETQYF.

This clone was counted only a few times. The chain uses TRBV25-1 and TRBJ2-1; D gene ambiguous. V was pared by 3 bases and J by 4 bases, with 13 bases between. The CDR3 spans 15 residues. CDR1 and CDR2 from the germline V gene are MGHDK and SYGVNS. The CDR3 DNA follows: TGTGCCAGCAGTGATGGGCAGAATAATTACAATGAGCAGTTCTTC. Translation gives CASSDGQNNYNEQFF.

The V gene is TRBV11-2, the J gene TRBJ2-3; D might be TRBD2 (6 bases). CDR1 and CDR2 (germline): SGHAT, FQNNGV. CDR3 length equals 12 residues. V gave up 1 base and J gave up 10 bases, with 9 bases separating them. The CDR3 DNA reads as TGTGCCAGCAGCTTAGGGGGCGGGGCGCAGTATTTT. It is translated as CASSLGGGAQYF.

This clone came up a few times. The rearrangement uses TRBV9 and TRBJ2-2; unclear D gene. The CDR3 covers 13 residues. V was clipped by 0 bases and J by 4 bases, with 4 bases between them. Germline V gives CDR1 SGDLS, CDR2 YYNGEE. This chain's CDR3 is CASSVGLTGELFF. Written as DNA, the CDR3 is TGTGCCAGCAGCGTAGGGCTCACCGGGGAGCTGTTTTTT. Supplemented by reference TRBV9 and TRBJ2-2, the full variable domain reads DSGVTQTPKHLITATGQRVTLRCSPRSGDLSVYWYQQSLDQGLQFLIQYYNGEERAKGNILERFSAQQFPDLHSELNLSSLELGDSALYFCASSVGLTGELFFGEGSRLTVL.

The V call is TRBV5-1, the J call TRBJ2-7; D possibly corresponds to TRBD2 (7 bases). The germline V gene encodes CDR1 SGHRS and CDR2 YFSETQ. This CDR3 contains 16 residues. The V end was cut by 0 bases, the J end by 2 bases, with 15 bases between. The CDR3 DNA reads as TGCGCCAGCAGCTTGGGTGGGGGGGCAATTCCCTACGAGCAGTACTTC. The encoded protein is CASSLGGGAIPYEQYF.

The CDR3 coding sequence is TGTGCCAGCAGCCCTAGCGGGGGGAGCTCCTACGAGCAGTACTTC. Translated: CASSPSGGSSYEQYF. The chain links TRBV27 to TRBJ2-7; 11 bases agree with TRBD2. The CDR3 spans 15 residues. With V trimmed by 6 bases and J by 0 bases, 4 bases remained unmatched. Germline CDR1 and CDR2: MNHEY and SMNVEV (reference sequence).

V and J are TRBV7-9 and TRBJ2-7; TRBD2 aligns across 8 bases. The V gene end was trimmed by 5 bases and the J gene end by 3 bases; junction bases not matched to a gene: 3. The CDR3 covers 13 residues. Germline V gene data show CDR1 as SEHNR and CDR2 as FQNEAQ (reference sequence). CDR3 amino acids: CASSASGGYEQYF. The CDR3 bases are TGTGCCAGCAGCGCCAGCGGGGGCTACGAGCAGTACTTC.

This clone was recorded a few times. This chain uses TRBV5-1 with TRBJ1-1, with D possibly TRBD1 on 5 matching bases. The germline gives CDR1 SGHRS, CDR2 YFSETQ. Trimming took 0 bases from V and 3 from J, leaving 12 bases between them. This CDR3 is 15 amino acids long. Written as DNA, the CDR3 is TGCGCCAGCAGCTTGGTACCGGGGGGGGACACTGAAGCTTTCTTT. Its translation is CASSLVPGGDTEAFF. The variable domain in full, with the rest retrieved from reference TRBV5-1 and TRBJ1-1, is KAGVTQTPRYLIKTRGQQVTLSCSPISGHRSVSWYQQTPGQGLQFLFEYFSETQRNKGNFPGRFSGRQFSNSRSEMNVSTLELGDSALYLCASSLVPGGDTEAFFGQGTRLTVV.

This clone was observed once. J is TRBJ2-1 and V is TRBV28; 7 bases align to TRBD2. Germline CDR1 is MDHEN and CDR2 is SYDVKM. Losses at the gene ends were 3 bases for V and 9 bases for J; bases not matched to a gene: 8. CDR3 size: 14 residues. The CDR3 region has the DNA TGTGCCAGCAGTTTTTTGGACGGCGGGGGTGAGCAGTTCTTC. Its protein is CASSFLDGGGEQFF. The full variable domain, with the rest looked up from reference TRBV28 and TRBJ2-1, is DVKVTQSSRYLVKRTGEKVFLECVQDMDHENMFWYRQDPGLGLRLIYFSYDVKMKEKGDIPEGYSVSREKKERFSLILESASTNQTSMYLCASSFLDGGGEQFFGPGTRLTVL.

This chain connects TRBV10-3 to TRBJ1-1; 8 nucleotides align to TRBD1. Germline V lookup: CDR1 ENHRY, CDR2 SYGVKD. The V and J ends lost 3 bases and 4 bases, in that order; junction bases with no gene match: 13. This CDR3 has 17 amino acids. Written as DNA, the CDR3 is TGTGCCATCAGTGACCCTTCGGGGCAGGGGGCGCGCACTGAAGCTTTCTTT. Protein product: CAISDPSGQGARTEAFF.

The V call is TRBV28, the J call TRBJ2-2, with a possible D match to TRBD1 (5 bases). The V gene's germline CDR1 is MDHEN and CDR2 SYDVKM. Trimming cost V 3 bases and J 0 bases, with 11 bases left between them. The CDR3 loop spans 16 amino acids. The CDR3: CASSFPLGANTGELFF. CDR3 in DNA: TGTGCCAGCAGTTTCCCGTTAGGGGCGAACACCGGGGAGCTGTTTTTT.

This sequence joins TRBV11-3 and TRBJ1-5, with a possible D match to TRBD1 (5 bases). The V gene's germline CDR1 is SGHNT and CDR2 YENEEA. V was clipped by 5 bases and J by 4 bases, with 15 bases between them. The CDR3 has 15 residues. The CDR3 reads CASSPAAGINQPQHF. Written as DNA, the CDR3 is TGTGCCAGCAGCCCCGCCGCAGGGATAAATCAGCCCCAGCATTTT.

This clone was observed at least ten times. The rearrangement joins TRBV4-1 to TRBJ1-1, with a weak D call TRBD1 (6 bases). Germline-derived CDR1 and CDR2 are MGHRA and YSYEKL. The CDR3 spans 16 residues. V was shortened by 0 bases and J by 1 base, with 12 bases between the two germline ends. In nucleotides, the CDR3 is TGCGCCAGCAGCCAAGATGCGGGGGCCCGGAACACTGAAGCTTTCTTT. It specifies CASSQDAGARNTEAFF.

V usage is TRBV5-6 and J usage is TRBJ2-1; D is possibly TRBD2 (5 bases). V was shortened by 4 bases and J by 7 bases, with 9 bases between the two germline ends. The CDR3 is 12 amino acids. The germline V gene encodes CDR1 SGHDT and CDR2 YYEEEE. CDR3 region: CASSPTGNEQFF. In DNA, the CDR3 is TGTGCCAGCAGCCCTACGGGGAATGAGCAGTTCTTC.

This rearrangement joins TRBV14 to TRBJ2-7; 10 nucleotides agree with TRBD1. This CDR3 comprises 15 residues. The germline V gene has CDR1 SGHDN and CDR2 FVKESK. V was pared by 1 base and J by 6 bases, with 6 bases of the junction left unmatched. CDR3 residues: CASSQVGTGEFEQYF. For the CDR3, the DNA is TGTGCCAGCAGCCAAGTCGGGACAGGGGAGTTCGAGCAGTACTTC. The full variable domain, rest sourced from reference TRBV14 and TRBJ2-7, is EAGVTQFPSHSVIEKGQTVTLRCDPISGHDNLYWYRRVMGKEIKFLLHFVKESKQDESGMPNNRFLAERTGGTYSTLKVQPAELEDSGVYFCASSQVGTGEFEQYFGPGTRLTVT.